The rows below give T cell receptor beta chains drawn from one sample of a study of shared clonotypes between healthy human individuals. The method was immunoSEQ multiplex PCR; TCRdb's version includes in-frame clones alone and lacks a portion of them. Of 700,000 to 950,000 clones in the sample, about 96% were seen once. Sequenced input: naive CD8+ T cells sorted from blood. The receptor source for this set is a man under 40 in good health. CDR3s include the opening cysteine and the closing phenylalanine or tryptophan. D genes are given only for firm matches. Where a row states a size, it is once, few, many or the class of an expanded clone; other rows omit it.

>TRBV7-6|TRBJ2-7|once|.|14
CASSPRTLTYEQYF
TGTGCCAGCAGCCCTAGGACCCTTACCTACGAGCAGTACTTC
>TRBV27|TRBJ1-2|.|.|13
CASSPTTGDGYTF
TGTGCCAGCAGCCCCACGACAGGAGATGGCTACACCTTC
>TRBV5-1|TRBJ2-7|.|TRBD1|15
CASSKLTGHSYEQYF
TGCGCCAGCAGCAAACTGACAGGGCACTCCTACGAGCAGTACTTC
>TRBV27|TRBJ1-2|.|.|13
CASGEAGFYGYTF
TGTGCCAGCGGCGAGGCGGGCTTCTATGGCTACACCTTC
>TRBV19|TRBJ2-3|.|.|15
CASSRSHRSTDTQYF
TGTGCCAGTAGTCGCTCCCATAGGAGCACAGATACGCAGTATTTT
>TRBV5-1|TRBJ2-2|.|TRBD1|17
CASNLRIRGSNTGELFF
TGCGCCAGCAACCTACGAATCAGGGGGTCGAACACCGGGGAGCTGTTTTTT
>TRBV7-9|TRBJ1-4|.|TRBD1|15
CASSSTGALNEKLFF
TGTGCCAGCAGCTCGACAGGGGCCCTTAATGAAAAACTGTTTTTT
>TRBV29-1|TRBJ2-3|.|TRBD2|13
CSVPSGTTDTQYF
TGCAGCGTTCCCAGCGGGACGACAGATACGCAGTATTTT
>TRBV7-2|TRBJ2-7|.|TRBD2|14
CASSPSGRVNEQYF
TGTGCCAGCAGCCCGAGCGGGAGGGTCAACGAGCAGTACTTC
>TRBV9|TRBJ2-7|.|.|15
CASSVDGLSSYEQYF
TGTGCCAGCAGCGTAGATGGACTCTCCTCCTACGAGCAGTACTTC
>TRBV5-1|TRBJ1-1|.|TRBD1|17
CASSPTGQGLSGTEAFF
TGCGCCAGCAGCCCCACGGGACAGGGCCTTTCTGGGACTGAAGCTTTCTTT
>TRBV2|TRBJ2-1|.|.|15
CASNPPAGSYNEQFF
TGTGCCAGCAACCCCCCAGCGGGCTCCTACAATGAGCAGTTCTTC
>TRBV7-9|TRBJ1-1|.|TRBD1|14
CASSLGDSNTEAFF
TGTGCCAGCAGCTTAGGGGACAGCAACACTGAAGCTTTCTTT
>TRBV27|TRBJ2-7|.|TRBD2|14
CASSPAGGTYEQYF
TGTGCCAGCAGTCCCGCGGGAGGTACCTACGAGCAGTACTTC
>TRBV7-9|TRBJ1-1|.|.|13
CASSLQGPPEAFF
TGTGCCAGCAGCTTACAGGGGCCCCCTGAAGCTTTCTTT
>TRBV4-2|TRBJ2-1|.|.|15
CASSQDSPWSNEQFF
TGTGCCAGCAGCCAAGATTCCCCATGGAGCAATGAGCAGTTCTTC
>TRBV7-8|TRBJ2-2|.|.|19
CASSFIGTVITSNTGELFF
TGTGCCAGCAGCTTCATCGGGACTGTCATCACCTCGAACACCGGGGAGCTGTTTTTT
>TRBV7-9|TRBJ2-3|.|.|14
CASSFVKLADTQYF
TGTGCCAGCAGCTTTGTCAAGCTTGCCGATACGCAGTATTTT
>TRBV7-8|TRBJ2-1|.|TRBD2|16
CASSLPAGGPGNEQFF
TGTGCCAGCAGCCTCCCGGCGGGAGGGCCAGGCAATGAGCAGTTCTTC
>TRBV11-2|TRBJ2-7|.|.|15
CASSHPHGDLYEQYF
TGTGCCAGCAGCCACCCCCATGGGGACCTCTACGAGCAGTACTTC
>TRBV7-6|TRBJ2-3|.|.|16
CASSSWPQGPTDTQYF
TGTGCCAGCAGCTCATGGCCGCAGGGCCCCACAGATACGCAGTATTTT
>TRBV27|TRBJ1-1|once|.|13
CASKDSMNTEAFF
TGTGCCAGCAAAGACAGCATGAACACTGAAGCTTTCTTT
>TRBV7-2|TRBJ1-2|.|TRBD1|13
CASSPWTGSGYTF
TGTGCCAGCAGCCCCTGGACAGGGAGTGGCTACACCTTC
>TRBV19|TRBJ2-3|.|TRBD2|16
CASSTLAGDPSDTQYF
TGTGCCAGTAGTACCCTAGCGGGAGATCCGTCAGATACGCAGTATTTT
>TRBV10-2|TRBJ2-7|.|.|13
CASRLGPYYEQYF
TGCGCCAGCCGACTGGGGCCATACTACGAGCAGTACTTC
>TRBV27|TRBJ2-1|.|.|13
CASSLGRTNEQFF
TGTGCCAGCAGTTTAGGGAGAACGAATGAGCAGTTCTTC
>TRBV10-3|TRBJ2-7|.|TRBD1|14
CAISPDRGPYEQYF
TGTGCCATCAGCCCCGACAGGGGGCCTTACGAGCAGTACTTC
>TRBV13|TRBJ2-5|.|.|14
CASSLGSDQETQYF
TGTGCCAGCAGCTTAGGGTCAGACCAAGAGACCCAGTACTTC
>TRBV19|TRBJ2-7|.|TRBD1|14
CASSFGQGSYEQYF
TGTGCCAGTAGTTTCGGACAGGGCTCCTACGAGCAGTACTTC
>TRBV15|TRBJ2-7|.|.|13
CATSRDGGSSSAF
TGTGCCACCAGCAGAGATGGGGGATCTAGTTCGGCCTTC
>TRBV5-6|TRBJ1-1|.|.|13
CASSNVGGFKAFF
TGTGCCAGCAGCAACGTCGGTGGGTTCAAAGCTTTCTTT
>TRBV2|TRBJ2-7|once|.|13
CASSWTETYEQYF
TGTGCCAGCTCATGGACAGAAACCTACGAGCAGTACTTC
>TRBV4-2|TRBJ2-3|.|.|20
CASSQERGLMGGMGTDTQYF
TGTGCCAGCAGCCAAGAAAGGGGGTTAATGGGCGGGATGGGCACAGATACGCAGTATTTT
>TRBV28|TRBJ1-2|.|.|12
CASSFRNYGYTF
TGTGCCAGCAGTTTTAGAAACTATGGCTACACCTTC
>TRBV27|TRBJ1-2|.|TRBD1|14
CASSRGQTNYGYTF
TGTGCCAGCAGTCGGGGACAGACTAACTATGGCTACACCTTC
>TRBV5-3|TRBJ2-1|.|TRBD2|16
CARSPTGTSGFNEQFF
TGTGCCAGAAGTCCCACCGGGACTAGCGGATTCAATGAGCAGTTCTTC
>TRBV13|TRBJ2-7|once|TRBD2|16
CASSRLTSGSTYEQYF
TGTGCCAGCAGCCGACTCACTAGCGGATCGACCTACGAGCAGTACTTC
>TRBV28|TRBJ1-4|.|.|15
CASRPPDLGNEKLFF
TGTGCCAGCAGGCCCCCCGACCTAGGGAACGAAAAACTGTTTTTT
>TRBV29-1|TRBJ2-1|.|.|13
CSVDRRDHNEQFF
TGCAGCGTTGACCGGAGGGACCACAATGAGCAGTTCTTC
>TRBV7-2|TRBJ2-4|.|TRBD1|15
CASSLNRGPENIQYF
TGTGCCAGCAGCCTTAACAGGGGGCCGGAGAACATTCAGTACTTC